The 31 T cell receptor beta chains reported below all come from one sample, sequenced in a study of T-cell reconstitution after alpha-beta-depleted transplantation in children. Using unique molecular identifiers, the investigators prepared the TCRbeta library. TCRdb processed the PCR reads anew with MiXCR; each CDR3 protein has one entry. The sample carries 230,000 or so distinct CDR3 sequences, roughly a tenth recorded once. The sequenced sample was PBMCs from the stem cell graft donor, obtained from the stem cell graft. All receptors derive from a human donor who donated a stem cell graft to a child with SCID.

This clonotype was found many times. A junction boundary mismatches the germline segment, possibly from a read error. The DNA for the CDR3 is TGCGCCAGCAGTTTGGGGGGGGGCCTCAACACTGAAGCTTTCTTT. Encoded protein: CASSLGGGLNTEAFF. The gene calls are TRBV5-1 and TRBJ1-1; weak D call: TRBD1 (6 bases). The CDR3 has 15 residues. The germline CDR1 and CDR2 sequences are SGHRS and YFSETQ.

This chain uses TRBV10-3 with TRBJ2-4; D is perhaps TRBD2 (6 bases). The CDR3 sequence is 17 residues long. The germline gives CDR1 ENHRY, CDR2 SYGVKD. The ends were cut back, 2 bases at V and 0 bases at J, with 14 bases in the middle. CDR3 loop: CAISETGGPLAKNIQYF. The CDR3 DNA sequence: TGTGCCATCAGTGAGACCGGGGGACCCCTAGCCAAAAACATTCAGTACTTC.

This chain joins TRBV20-1 and TRBJ1-1, with 9 bases matching TRBD1. Germline V gene data show CDR1 as DFQATT and CDR2 as SNEGSKA (reference sequence). The length of the CDR3 is 18 residues. V shed 2 bases and J 0 bases; nucleotides not matched to a gene: 13. The CDR3 coding sequence is TGCAGTGCTAGAAAGTACAGGGGGCGTCCCCCTCTGAACACTGAAGCTTTCTTT. Its protein product is CSARKYRGRPPLNTEAFF.

The chain joins TRBV4-2 to TRBJ2-7; possibly TRBD2 for D (6 bases). V was cut by 4 bases and J by 0 bases, with 16 bases left in between. The CDR3 extends over 16 amino acids. The V gene's germline CDR1 is LGHNA and CDR2 YNFKEQ. The CDR3 reads CASSLTSWESSYEQYF. CDR3 DNA sequence: TGTGCCAGCAGCCTTACTAGCTGGGAAAGCTCCTACGAGCAGTACTTC.

This clonotype was found many times. The chain combines TRBV5-5 with TRBJ1-1; D not certain. The CDR3 has 15 residues. V lost 0 bases and J lost 0, with 9 bases in between. Germline V gene data show CDR1 as SGHKS and CDR2 as YYEKEE (reference sequence). The CDR3 region has the DNA TGTGCCAGCAGCTTGGTCCAGGTTATGAACACTGAAGCTTTCTTT. Amino acid sequence: CASSLVQVMNTEAFF.

This clonotype has a count of ten or more. CDR3 in DNA: TGCGCCAGCAGCTTGATCCAGGGGGGCCCGGCAGATACGCAGTATTTT. Protein product: CASSLIQGGPADTQYF. The chain uses TRBV5-1 and TRBJ2-3; possible D gene TRBD1, 7 bases. Trimming shortened V by 1 base and J by 4 bases, and 16 bases separated the two germline ends. There are 16 residues in the CDR3. Looked up from germline, CDR1 is SGHRS and CDR2 is YFSETQ.

This clonotype was seen ten or more times. V usage is TRBV7-8 and J usage is TRBJ1-5; D gene ambiguous. Looked up from germline, CDR1 is SGHVS and CDR2 is FQNEAQ. The CDR3 totals 14 residues. With 5 bases removed from V and 2 bases from J, the gap between germline ends came to 10 bases. CDR3 bases: TGTGCCAGCAGCGGCAGGTCGGGCAATCAGCCCCAGCATTTT. It specifies CASSGRSGNQPQHF.

This clonotype was seen only a few times. This sequence joins TRBV29-1 and TRBJ2-7; D unclear. V was shortened by 3 bases and J by 0 bases, with 9 bases between the two germline ends. This CDR3 region has 13 residues. CDR1 and CDR2 from the germline V gene are SQVTM and ANQGSEA. The CDR3 nucleotides are TGCAGCGTTGACCTGCCAAGCTCCTACGAGCAGTACTTC. It yields the protein CSVDLPSSYEQYF.

This clonotype occurred many times. The rearrangement joins TRBV12-3 or TRBV12-4 to TRBJ1-1; unclear D gene. The V and J ends lost 7 bases and 2 bases respectively, with 14 bases between them. There are 14 residues in the CDR3. The CDR3 reads CASTPTRGNTEAFF. DNA for the CDR3: TGTGCCAGCACCCCCACGCGGGGAAACACTGAAGCTTTCTTT.

This clonotype has ten or more counts. The J gene is TRBJ2-7, the V gene TRBV5-1, with 9 bases identical to TRBD1. The germline CDR1 and CDR2 sequences are SGHRS and YFSETQ. J gave up 4 bases and V 4 bases, and 9 bases lay outside the gene matches. The length of the CDR3 is 15 residues. The DNA of the CDR3 is TGCGCCAGCAGCGACCGGGACAGGGACGAGTACGAGCAGTACTTC. Its protein is CASSDRDRDEYEQYF. The whole variable domain, filled in from reference TRBV5-1 and TRBJ2-7, reads KAGVTQTPRYLIKTRGQQVTLSCSPISGHRSVSWYQQTPGQGLQFLFEYFSETQRNKGNFPGRFSGRQFSNSRSEMNVSTLELGDSALYLCASSDRDRDEYEQYFGPGTRLTVT.

The V and J genes are TRBV3-1 and TRBJ1-6; D not resolved. In germline, CDR1 is LGHDT, CDR2 YNNKEL (reference sequence). The CDR3 sequence is 18 residues long. Trimming removed 3 bases at V and 0 bases at J, with 15 bases between. The CDR3 reads CASSQGLGARSYNSPLHF. The CDR3 nucleotides read TGTGCCAGCAGCCAGGGTTTGGGTGCCCGCTCCTATAATTCACCCCTCCACTTT.

This chain uses TRBV28 with TRBJ2-1, with a weak D call TRBD2 (6 bases). CDR1 MDHEN and CDR2 SYDVKM come from the germline V gene. Trimming pared 3 bases from V and 4 bases from J, leaving 13 bases between. CDR3 length: 15 residues. The CDR3 DNA reads TGTGCCAGCAGTTTGGAGGGCCGATTTTACAATGAGCAGTTCTTC. Amino acid sequence: CASSLEGRFYNEQFF.

This clonotype came up many times. The chain uses TRBV4-3 and TRBJ2-3, with 9 bases matching TRBD1. Germline CDR1 LGHNA, CDR2 YSLEER. The CDR3 runs 18 residues. V shed 0 bases, J shed 3 bases, and the junction held 10 bases outside the gene matches. CDR3 loop: CASSQDLLDRGATDTQYF. The DNA for the CDR3 is TGCGCCAGCAGCCAAGATCTCCTGGACAGGGGAGCTACAGATACGCAGTATTTT.

This clonotype was recorded at least ten times. CDR3 in amino acids: CASQEGQGWDIQYF. CDR3 in DNA: TGCGCCAGCCAGGAAGGACAGGGGTGGGACATTCAGTACTTC. This chain links TRBV5-1 with TRBJ2-4; 9 bases are shared with TRBD1. This CDR3 comprises 14 residues. Germline CDR1 and CDR2: SGHRS and YFSETQ. J lost 8 bases, V lost 7 bases, and 10 bases had no gene match.

This clonotype has ten or more counts. The rearrangement joins TRBV5-6 to TRBJ2-2; D may be TRBD1 or TRBD2 (6 bases each). Germline V lookup: CDR1 SGHDT, CDR2 YYEEEE. V was shortened by 1 base and J by 5 bases, with 15 bases between the two germline ends. The CDR3 is made up of 16 amino acids. The DNA for the CDR3 is TGTGCCAGCAGCTTGACGGGGGCCCGGTTGACCGGGGAGCTGTTTTTT. It yields the protein CASSLTGARLTGELFF.

This clonotype was counted at least ten times. The V call is TRBV20-1, the J call TRBJ2-3; TRBD2 matches at 11 bases. The CDR3 has 16 amino acids. Germline trimming cut 4 bases from V and 2 bases from J; bases unmatched to any gene: 8. CDR1 is DFQATT and CDR2 is SNEGSKA in the germline V gene (reference sequence). For the CDR3, the DNA is TGCAGTGCTAAAAGACTAGCGGGGATTTTCACAGATACGCAGTATTTT. It translates to CSAKRLAGIFTDTQYF.

There are many counts of this clonotype. This chain uses TRBV12-3 or TRBV12-4 with TRBJ2-7; 10 bases align to TRBD1. The CDR3 is 16 residues long. Trimming at V came to 5 bases and at J to 7 bases, leaving 14 bases not matched to a gene. CDR3: CASSTPGTGVGREQYF. For the CDR3, the DNA is TGTGCCAGCAGTACCCCCGGGACAGGGGTGGGTCGAGAGCAGTACTTC.

The table lists this clonotype with many counts. The V call is TRBV10-2, the J call TRBJ2-1; D perhaps matches TRBD1 (6 bases). From germline, CDR1 is WSHSY and CDR2 SAAADI. Trimming left V 4 bases short and J 10 bases short, with 11 bases between. The CDR3 runs to 12 residues. This chain's CDR3 is CASSATGKEQFF. Written as DNA, the CDR3 is TGCGCCAGCAGTGCCACAGGGAAGGAGCAGTTCTTC.

The CDR3 loop reads CAWSVAGGADTQYF. CDR3 coding DNA: TGTGCCTGGAGTGTAGCGGGGGGCGCAGATACGCAGTATTTT. The rearrangement links TRBV30 to TRBJ2-3; 9 bases line up with TRBD2. Trimming removed 0 bases from V and 4 bases from J; junction bases left unmatched: 2. Per the germline V gene, CDR1 is GTSNPN and CDR2 is SVGIG (reference sequence). The CDR3 extends over 14 amino acids. The complete variable domain, with remaining parts taken from reference TRBV30 and TRBJ2-3, reads SQTIHQWPATLVQPVGSPLSLECTVEGTSNPNLYWYRQAAGRGLQLLFYSVGIGQISSEVPQNLSASRPQDRQFILSSKKLLLSDSGFYLCAWSVAGGADTQYFGPGTRLTVL.

This clonotype came up many times. Written as DNA, the CDR3 is TGTGCCACCAGTGGGGGGGTTAGCACAGATACGCAGTATTTT. Encoded protein: CATSGGVSTDTQYF. The chain is built from TRBV24-1 and TRBJ2-3, with D perhaps matching TRBD2 (6 bases). V lost 5 bases and J 0 bases, leaving 8 bases between the germline ends. CDR3 length equals 14 residues. Germline CDR1 is KGHDR and CDR2 is SFDVKD.

Many counts were recorded for this clonotype. The gene calls are TRBV5-1 and TRBJ2-7; D unclear. The CDR3 loop spans 13 amino acids. V lost 0 bases to trimming and J lost 3 bases, with 7 bases between them. Per the germline V gene, CDR1 is SGHRS and CDR2 is YFSETQ. In DNA form, the CDR3 reads TGCGCCAGCAGCTTGGCCTCTGGCTACGAGCAGTACTTC. It yields the protein CASSLASGYEQYF.

This clonotype has at least ten counts. The chain has TRBV7-2 and TRBJ2-7; 8 bases align to TRBD2. CDR3 length equals 15 residues. Losses at the gene ends were 5 bases for V and 4 bases for J; bases not matched to a gene: 10. The V gene's germline CDR1 is SGHTA and CDR2 FQGNSA. As DNA, the CDR3 is TGTGCCAGCAGCCGAACTAGCGGTATACAGTACGAGCAGTACTTC. It is translated as CASSRTSGIQYEQYF. Combining the CDR3 with reference TRBV7-2 and TRBJ2-7 gives the whole variable domain GAGVSQSPSNKVTEKGKDVELRCDPISGHTALYWYRQSLGQGLEFLIYFQGNSAPDKSGLPSDRFSAERTGGSVSTLTIQRTQQEDSAVYLCASSRTSGIQYEQYFGPGTRLTVT.

There are many counts of this clonotype. The chain recombines TRBV20-1 with TRBJ2-7; 9 nucleotides align to TRBD2. CDR1 is DFQATT, CDR2 SNEGSKA, per germline (reference sequence). The length of the CDR3 is 15 residues. V shed 1 base and J 0 bases; nucleotides not matched to a gene: 4. CDR3 amino acids: CSARGERGDSYEQYF. The DNA of the CDR3 is TGCAGTGCTAGAGGGGAGCGGGGGGACTCCTACGAGCAGTACTTC.

This clonotype was seen at least ten times. The rearrangement uses TRBV20-1 and TRBJ2-5; 11 bases fit TRBD2. Looked up from germline, CDR1 is DFQATT and CDR2 is SNEGSKA (reference sequence). The ends lost 4 bases at V and 5 bases at J; junction bases unmatched: 18. The CDR3 has 18 amino acids. The CDR3 DNA reads TGCAGTGCTAAGATACTAGCGGGGGAGACGACCGTCCAGGAGACCCAGTACTTC. As protein: CSAKILAGETTVQETQYF.

This clonotype was picked up many times. The chain uses TRBV7-9 and TRBJ1-1; possible D gene TRBD1, 6 bases. CDR1 SEHNR and CDR2 FQNEAQ come from the germline V gene (reference sequence). CDR3 length equals 14 residues. The V gene lost 5 bases and the J gene lost 5 bases, with 15 bases spanning the gap. CDR3 nucleotide sequence: TGTGCCAGCAGCCAACAACAGGGTGAGACTGAAGCTTTCTTT. Protein product: CASSQQQGETEAFF.

This clonotype has ten or more counts. The CDR3 DNA reads TGCGCCAGCAGCTTGGCTGTATCTGCCCTTAATGAGCAGTTCTTC. Residues: CASSLAVSALNEQFF. The gene calls are TRBV5-1 and TRBJ2-1; D not certain. CDR3 size: 15 residues. With 0 bases removed from V and 7 bases from J, the gap between germline ends came to 14 bases. Germline loops: CDR1 SGHRS, CDR2 YFSETQ.

This clonotype appeared many times. The chain uses TRBV24-1 and TRBJ1-1; 9 bases match TRBD1. The germline V gene has CDR1 KGHDR and CDR2 SFDVKD. V gave up 7 bases and J gave up 2 bases; unmatched junction bases: 7. The CDR3 loop spans 15 amino acids. The CDR3 protein is CATRGQGRSNTEAFF. The CDR3 nucleotides read TGTGCCACCAGGGGACAGGGAAGGAGCAACACTGAAGCTTTCTTT.

This clonotype was recorded many times. CDR3 coding DNA: TGCAGTGCTAGAGTGGCCACTATGAACACTGAAGCTTTCTTT. Translation gives CSARVATMNTEAFF. The chain links TRBV20-1 to TRBJ1-1; no definite D call. Per the germline V gene, CDR1 is DFQATT and CDR2 is SNEGSKA (reference sequence). This CDR3 region has 14 residues. V lost 1 base to trimming and J lost 0 bases, with 9 bases between them.

In this sample, this clonotype turned up a few times. The J gene is TRBJ2-2, the V gene TRBV4-1; 9 nucleotides agree with TRBD1. Germline V CDR1 and CDR2: MGHRA, YSYEKL. This CDR3 has 16 amino acids. Unmatched junction bases numbered 9, after V lost 4 bases and J lost 6 bases. The CDR3 loop reads CASSPQGQGRSGELFF. The DNA of the CDR3 is TGCGCCAGCAGCCCCCAGGGACAGGGAAGGTCCGGGGAGCTGTTTTTT.

This clonotype was observed many times. The CDR3 region is CASSSPETAETQYF. The CDR3, as DNA: TGCGCCAGCAGCTCCCCTGAGACGGCAGAGACCCAGTACTTC. The chain links TRBV5-1 to TRBJ2-5; D is uncertain. The V and J ends lost 3 bases and 4 bases respectively, with 13 bases between them. In germline, CDR1 is SGHRS, CDR2 YFSETQ. There are 14 residues in the CDR3.

This clonotype was found many times. The chain has TRBV18 and TRBJ1-4; perhaps TRBD1 as D (6 bases). Trimming took off 1 base at V and 6 bases at J, with 9 bases between the two ends. Germline V lookup: CDR1 KGHSH, CDR2 LQKENI. The CDR3 totals 14 residues. This CDR3 reads CASSPRTADEKLFF. The CDR3 DNA follows: TGTGCCAGCTCACCACGGACAGCGGATGAAAAACTGTTTTTT.